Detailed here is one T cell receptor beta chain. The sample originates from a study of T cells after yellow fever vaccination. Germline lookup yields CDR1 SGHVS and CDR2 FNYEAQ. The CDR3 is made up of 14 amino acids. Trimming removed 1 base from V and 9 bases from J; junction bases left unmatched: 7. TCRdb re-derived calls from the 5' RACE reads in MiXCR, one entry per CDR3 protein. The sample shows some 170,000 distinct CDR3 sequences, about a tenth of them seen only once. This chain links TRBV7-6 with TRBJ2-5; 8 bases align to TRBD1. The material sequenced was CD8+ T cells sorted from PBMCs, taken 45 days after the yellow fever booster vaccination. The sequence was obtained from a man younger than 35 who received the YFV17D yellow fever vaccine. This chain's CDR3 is CASSLGSGGSSQYF. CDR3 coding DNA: TGTGCCAGCAGCTTAGGGTCAGGGGGCTCGTCCCAGTACTTC.